This T cell receptor beta chain was recorded in a study of cytomegalovirus exposure and HLA in healthy donors. The V gene end was trimmed by 3 bases and the J gene end by 5 bases; junction bases not matched to a gene: 5. Germline V gene sequence: CDR1 MNHNS, CDR2 SASEGT. The CDR3 length is 15 residues. Sequenced by immunoSEQ multiplex PCR; TCRdb stores in-frame clones only, minus some. The sample carries about 130,000 clones, 85% to 90% recorded once. The sample consisted of PBMCs. This TCR derives from a woman younger than 30 in good health and CMV-seropositive. The chain has TRBV6-1 and TRBJ1-3, with 9 bases fitting TRBD1. The CDR3, as DNA: TGTGCCAGCAGTGAGAGGACAGGGGTCCGAAACACCATATATTTT. It translates to CASSERTGVRNTIYF.